This is a list of T cell receptor beta chains from one sample in a study of blood T cell repertoires in COVID-19. TCRdb keeps only in-frame clones here, not all; method: immunoSEQ multiplex PCR. The profile covers 250,000 to 300,000 clones, with around 90% appearing a single time and 0.9% to 1% taken by the ten largest. The sample consisted of peripheral blood. All receptors derive from a woman between 40 and 50 years old who had recovered from COVID-19. CDR3s include the opening cysteine and the closing phenylalanine or tryptophan. The order of the fields is clone size, CDR3 length, J gene, V gene, D gene, CDR3 protein, CDR3 DNA. The D gene is left open where the match is weak. Clone size is given for some rows only: seen once, a few or many times, or a class if the clone is expanded.

NA	17	TRBJ2-3	TRBV7-9	TRBD2	CASSPPGGEGPQDTQYF	TGTGCCAGCAGCCCACCTGGGGGGGAGGGCCCCCAAGATACGCAGTATTTT
NA	13	TRBJ2-5	TRBV7-7	NA	CASSPATRGTQYF	TGTGCCAGCAGCCCGGCAACCCGGGGGACCCAGTACTTC
once	16	TRBJ1-1	TRBV30	TRBD1	CASQGGQGLVNTEAFF	TGTGCCTCACAAGGCGGACAGGGTTTGGTGAACACTGAAGCTTTCTTT
NA	15	TRBJ2-1	TRBV21-1	NA	CASSKGGLAGDEQFF	TGTGCCAGCAGCAAAGGGGGACTAGCGGGGGATGAGCAGTTCTTC
NA	12	TRBJ1-1	TRBV10-3	NA	CAISEGVTEAFF	TGTGCCATCAGTGAAGGGGTCACTGAAGCTTTCTTT
NA	15	TRBJ1-1	TRBV12-2	NA	CAGHHGQGMNTEAFF	TGTGCAGGCCACCATGGACAGGGGATGAACACTGAAGCTTTCTTT
NA	17	TRBJ2-7	TRBV4-3	TRBD2	CASSQDRSGRAAYEQYF	TGCGCCAGCAGCCAAGATCGGAGCGGGAGGGCCGCCTACGAGCAGTACTTC
NA	11	TRBJ1-2	TRBV10-3	NA	CAISAPRGYTF	TGTGCCATCAGTGCCCCCCGTGGCTACACCTTC
NA	12	TRBJ2-3	TRBV19	NA	CASNQPRDTQYF	TGTGCCAGTAACCAGCCTAGGGATACGCAGTATTTT
NA	13	TRBJ1-1	TRBV30	TRBD1	CAWTRQGNTEAFF	TGTGCCTGGACTCGACAGGGGAACACTGAAGCTTTCTTT
NA	14	TRBJ2-3	TRBV7-9	NA	CASSSTGLQDTQYF	TGTGCCAGCAGCTCTACAGGGCTTCAAGATACGCAGTATTTT
NA	11	TRBJ2-2	TRBV6-6	NA	CAVLLAGELFF	TGTGCCGTCCTACTTGCCGGGGAGCTGTTTTTT
NA	17	TRBJ2-2	TRBV9	TRBD2	CASSTPGTSVNTGELFF	TGTGCCAGCAGCACCCCCGGGACTAGCGTCAACACCGGGGAGCTGTTTTTT
NA	15	TRBJ1-1	TRBV5-5	TRBD1	CASSAQGQGGTEAFF	TGTGCCAGCAGCGCCCAAGGACAGGGGGGGACTGAAGCTTTCTTT
NA	15	TRBJ1-6	TRBV6-4	NA	CASSLRSGGGSPLHF	TGTGCCAGCAGCTTACGGTCCGGGGGAGGATCACCCCTCCACTTT
NA	13	TRBJ2-5	TRBV12-5	NA	CASGAQVPETQYF	TGTGCTAGTGGGGCCCAGGTACCAGAGACCCAGTACTTC
NA	15	TRBJ1-2	TRBV24-1	TRBD1	CATSDLRDSNYGYTF	TGTGCCACCAGTGATTTGAGGGACAGCAACTATGGCTACACCTTC
NA	15	TRBJ2-6	TRBV2	NA	CASSETSSGANVLTF	TGTGCCAGCAGTGAGACTAGCTCTGGGGCCAACGTCCTGACTTTC
NA	14	TRBJ2-1	TRBV19	TRBD2	CATKLAGGGNEQFF	TGTGCCACCAAACTAGCGGGAGGGGGCAATGAGCAGTTCTTC
once	17	TRBJ2-7	TRBV5-1	NA	CASSPGKRVPSVTEQYF	TGCGCCAGCAGCCCGGGAAAAAGGGTACCCTCGGTAACCGAGCAGTACTTC
NA	17	TRBJ2-3	TRBV4-1	TRBD2	CASTHGTSGRGTDTQYF	TGCGCCAGCACCCACGGGACTAGCGGGAGGGGTACAGATACGCAGTATTTT
NA	14	TRBJ2-1	TRBV11-3	TRBD1	CASSKTGVGNEQFF	TGTGCCAGCAGCAAAACAGGGGTTGGGAATGAGCAGTTCTTC
NA	16	TRBJ1-5	TRBV7-8	NA	CASSLGGGPRNQPQHF	TGTGCCAGCAGCTTAGGGGGGGGACCCCGCAATCAGCCCCAGCATTTT
NA	14	TRBJ2-7	TRBV18	NA	CASSPWSGTYEQYF	TGTGCCAGCTCACCATGGAGCGGTACCTACGAGCAGTACTTC
NA	13	TRBJ1-1	TRBV29-1	NA	CSAESRGNTEAFF	TGCAGCGCCGAGTCCCGGGGGAACACTGAAGCTTTCTTT
NA	16	TRBJ2-2	TRBV24-1	TRBD1	CATSDWLDRGNGELFF	TGTGCCACCAGTGATTGGTTGGACAGGGGTAACGGGGAGCTGTTTTTT
NA	13	TRBJ2-5	TRBV12-3/TRBV12-4	NA	CASTPANPGTQYF	TGTGCCAGCACCCCGGCCAACCCGGGGACCCAGTACTTC
once	17	TRBJ2-4	TRBV5-1	NA	CASSPPFGWRAKNIQYF	TGCGCCAGCAGCCCCCCTTTTGGGTGGAGGGCCAAAAACATTCAGTACTTC
NA	14	TRBJ1-2	TRBV27	TRBD1	CASSLWDRAAGYTF	TGTGCCAGCAGTTTATGGGACAGGGCGGCCGGCTACACCTTC
NA	14	TRBJ2-5	TRBV2	NA	CASNPTGLQETQYF	TGTGCCAGCAATCCGACAGGACTGCAAGAGACCCAGTACTTC
NA	14	TRBJ2-7	TRBV27	TRBD2	CASSWGGGSYEQYF	TGTGCCAGCAGTTGGGGGGGAGGGAGCTACGAGCAGTACTTC
NA	11	TRBJ2-1	TRBV24-1	NA	CAPLAYNEQFF	TGTGCCCCCCTTGCCTACAATGAGCAGTTCTTC
NA	13	TRBJ1-2	TRBV14	NA	CASSQDRLYGYTF	TGTGCCAGCAGCCAAGACAGACTCTATGGCTACACCTTC
few	13	TRBJ1-1	TRBV5-1	NA	CASSFAGAGEAFF	TGCGCCAGCAGCTTTGCAGGGGCAGGTGAAGCTTTCTTT
NA	14	TRBJ2-3	TRBV6-6	TRBD2	CASSVLGGVDTQYF	TGTGCCAGCAGCGTACTCGGGGGGGTAGATACGCAGTATTTT
NA	13	TRBJ2-3	TRBV2	NA	CASTLEITDTQYF	TGTGCCAGCACCCTAGAGATCACAGATACGCAGTATTTT
NA	13	TRBJ1-1	TRBV19	NA	CASSHGRNTEAFF	TGTGCCAGTAGCCACGGGAGGAACACTGAAGCTTTCTTT
few	16	TRBJ2-3	TRBV3-1/TRBV3-2	TRBD2	CASSQAGGRASGTQYF	TGTGCCAGCAGCCAAGCAGGCGGGAGGGCCTCGGGTACGCAGTATTTT
once	17	TRBJ2-1	TRBV3-1/TRBV3-2	TRBD2	CASSPGLAGGAYNEQFF	TGTGCCAGCAGCCCGGGACTAGCGGGAGGGGCCTACAATGAGCAGTTCTTC
NA	18	TRBJ2-3	TRBV5-1	TRBD2	CASSSGTSGSGVWDTQYF	TGCGCCAGCAGCTCCGGGACTAGCGGGAGTGGGGTCTGGGATACGCAGTATTTT
once	18	TRBJ2-6	TRBV28	NA	CASTPLLGPSSGANVLTF	TGTGCCAGCACCCCCCTCTTGGGTCCTAGCTCTGGGGCCAACGTCCTGACTTTC
NA	15	TRBJ1-5	TRBV19	NA	CASSSGEISNQPQHF	TGTGCCAGTAGCTCAGGGGAAATATCAAATCAGCCCCAGCATTTT
NA	14	TRBJ2-5	TRBV7-9	NA	CASSLANRAETQYF	TGTGCCAGCAGCTTAGCGAACAGGGCAGAGACCCAGTACTTC
once	15	TRBJ1-5	TRBV30	TRBD1	CACSQGAQGNQPQHF	TGTGCCTGCAGCCAGGGGGCGCAGGGCAATCAGCCCCAGCATTTT
NA	13	TRBJ2-7	TRBV7-3	NA	CASSLKGDHEQYF	TGTGCCAGCAGCTTAAAGGGAGACCACGAGCAGTACTTC
NA	15	TRBJ2-7	TRBV6-5	NA	CASSPGLVRVYEQYF	TGTGCCAGCAGCCCCGGGCTGGTCAGGGTCTACGAGCAGTACTTC
NA	13	TRBJ2-2	TRBV7-9	TRBD2	CALAGGVTGELFF	TGTGCCCTAGCGGGAGGGGTCACCGGGGAGCTGTTTTTT
NA	14	TRBJ2-1	TRBV24-1	NA	CATSDSPGQNEQFF	TGTGCCACCAGTGATTCCCCAGGTCAGAATGAGCAGTTCTTC
once	15	TRBJ2-1	TRBV5-8	TRBD2	CASSRGGLARNEQFF	TGTGCCAGCAGCCGGGGGGGCCTCGCTCGCAATGAGCAGTTCTTC
NA	15	TRBJ2-1	TRBV11-2	TRBD2	CASSPPGTTYNEQFF	TGTGCCAGCAGCCCACCCGGGACTACCTACAATGAGCAGTTCTTC